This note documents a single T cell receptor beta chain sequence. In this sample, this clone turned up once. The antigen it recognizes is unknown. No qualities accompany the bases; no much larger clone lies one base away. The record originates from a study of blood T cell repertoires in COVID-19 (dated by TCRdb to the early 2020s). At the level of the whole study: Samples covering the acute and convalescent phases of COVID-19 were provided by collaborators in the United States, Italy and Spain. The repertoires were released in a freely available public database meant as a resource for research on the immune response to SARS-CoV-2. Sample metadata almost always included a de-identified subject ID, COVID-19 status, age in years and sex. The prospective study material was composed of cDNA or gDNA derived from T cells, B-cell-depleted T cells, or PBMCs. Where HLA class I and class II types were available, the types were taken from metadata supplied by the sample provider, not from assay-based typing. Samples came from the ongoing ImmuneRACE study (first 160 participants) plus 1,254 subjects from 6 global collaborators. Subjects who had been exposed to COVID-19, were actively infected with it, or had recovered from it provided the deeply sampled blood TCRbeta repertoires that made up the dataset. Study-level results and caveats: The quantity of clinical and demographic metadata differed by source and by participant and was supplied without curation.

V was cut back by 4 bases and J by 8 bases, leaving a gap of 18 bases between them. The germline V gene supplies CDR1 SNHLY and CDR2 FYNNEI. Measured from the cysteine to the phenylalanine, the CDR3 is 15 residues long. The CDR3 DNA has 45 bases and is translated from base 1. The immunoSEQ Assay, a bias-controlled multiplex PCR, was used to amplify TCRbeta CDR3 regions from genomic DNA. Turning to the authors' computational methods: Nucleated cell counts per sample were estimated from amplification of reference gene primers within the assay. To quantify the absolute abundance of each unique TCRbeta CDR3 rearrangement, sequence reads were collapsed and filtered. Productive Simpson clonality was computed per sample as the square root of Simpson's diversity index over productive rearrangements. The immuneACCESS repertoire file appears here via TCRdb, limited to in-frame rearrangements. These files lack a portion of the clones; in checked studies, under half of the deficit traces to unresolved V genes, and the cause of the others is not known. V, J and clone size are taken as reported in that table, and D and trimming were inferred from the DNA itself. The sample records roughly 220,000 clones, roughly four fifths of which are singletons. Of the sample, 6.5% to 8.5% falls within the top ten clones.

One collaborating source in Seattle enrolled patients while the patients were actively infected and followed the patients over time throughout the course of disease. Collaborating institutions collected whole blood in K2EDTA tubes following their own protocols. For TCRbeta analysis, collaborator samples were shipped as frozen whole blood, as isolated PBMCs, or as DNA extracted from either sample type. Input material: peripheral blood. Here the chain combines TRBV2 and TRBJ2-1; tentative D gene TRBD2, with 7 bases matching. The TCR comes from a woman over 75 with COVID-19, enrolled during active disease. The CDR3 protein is CASSARRGGDHEQFF. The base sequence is TGTGCCAGCAGTGCCCGTAGGGGGGGGGACCATGAGCAGTTCTTC.